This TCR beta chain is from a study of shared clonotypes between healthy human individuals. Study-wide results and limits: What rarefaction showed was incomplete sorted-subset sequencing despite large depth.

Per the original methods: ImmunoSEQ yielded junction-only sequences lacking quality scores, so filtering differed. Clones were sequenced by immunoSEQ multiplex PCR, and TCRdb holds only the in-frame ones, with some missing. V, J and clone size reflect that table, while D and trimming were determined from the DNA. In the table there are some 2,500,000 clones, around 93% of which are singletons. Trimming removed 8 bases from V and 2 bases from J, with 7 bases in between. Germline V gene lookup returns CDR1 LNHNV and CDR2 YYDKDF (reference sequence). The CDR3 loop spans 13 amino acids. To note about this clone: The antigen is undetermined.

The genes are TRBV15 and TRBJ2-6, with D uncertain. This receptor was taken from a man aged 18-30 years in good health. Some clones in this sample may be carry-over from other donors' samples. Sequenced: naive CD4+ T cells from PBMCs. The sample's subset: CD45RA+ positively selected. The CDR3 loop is CATATAGANVLTF. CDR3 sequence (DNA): TGTGCCACCGCCACAGCTGGGGCCAACGTCCTGACTTTC.